The 7 T cell receptor beta chains below were found in one sample sequenced in a study of T cell responses to AZD1222 COVID-19 vaccine. TCRdb's copy holds only in-frame clones and misses some; the assay was immunoSEQ multiplex PCR. The table has some 120,000 clones, over 85% seen once. This sample comprised peripheral blood, obtained on day 0 of AZD1222 vaccination. The receptors originated from an adult in good health.

This chain uses TRBV7-9 with TRBJ1-6; the D is unclear. CDR3 size: 15 residues. CDR1 and CDR2 from the germline V gene are SEHNR and FQNEAQ (reference sequence). Trimming removed 0 bases at V and 5 bases at J, with 8 bases between. CDR3 region: CASSLAGLDNSPLHF. The CDR3, as DNA: TGTGCCAGCAGCTTAGCCGGGCTCGATAATTCACCCCTCCACTTT.

This clone occurred once. V gene TRBV12-3 or TRBV12-4 combines with J gene TRBJ1-2; D is possibly TRBD1 (6 bases). The ends were cut back, 2 bases at V and 14 bases at J, with 18 bases in the middle. CDR3 size: 13 residues. The CDR3 loop is CASSLRGAGSDTF. The CDR3 DNA is TGTGCCAGCAGTTTACGGGGGGCGGGTTCGGATACCTTC.

The CDR3 spells CASRKSGQEAYEQYF. The CDR3 nucleotides read TGTGCAAGTCGAAAATCGGGACAGGAGGCCTACGAGCAGTACTTC. The rearrangement uses TRBV12-2 and TRBJ2-7; no DNA check was done on the table's D call, TRBD1. TRBV12-2 is flagged as a pseudogene. This CDR3 is 15 amino acids long.

This clone was seen a few times. The chain couples TRBV3-1 (or the pseudogene TRBV3-2) to TRBJ2-7; TRBD2 agrees at 11 bases. With 0 bases clipped from V and 5 bases from J, the junction kept 6 bases outside the gene matches. CDR3 length equals 16 residues. Germline V gives CDR1 LGHDT, CDR2 YNNKEL (reference sequence). This CDR3 is CASSQDLSGRADEQYF. Here the CDR3 DNA reads TGTGCCAGCAGCCAAGATCTTAGCGGGAGGGCGGACGAGCAGTACTTC.

This clone was seen more than once but under ten times. The chain joins TRBV21-1 to TRBJ1-2. TRBV21-1 is a listed pseudogene. This CDR3 contains 16 residues. The CDR3: CASSKRRDTSNYGYTF. DNA for the CDR3: TGTGCCAGCAGCAAACGGCGGGACACCTCTAACTATGGCTACACCTTC.

CDR3 residues: CASSDSLAGREQYF. Here the CDR3 DNA reads TGTGCCAGCAGTGATTCACTAGCGGGACGCGAGCAGTACTTC. The genes are TRBV25-1 and TRBJ2-7, with 10 bases fitting TRBD2. The CDR3 spans 14 residues. Per germline, CDR1 MGHDK and CDR2 SYGVNS. Trimming at V came to 3 bases and at J to 6 bases, leaving 5 bases not matched to a gene.

This clone is a singleton in its sample. The V and J genes are TRBV7-8 and TRBJ2-5; perhaps TRBD1 as D (5 bases). Germline CDR1 and CDR2: SGHVS and FQNEAQ. The V end lost 5 bases, the J end lost 2 bases, and 9 bases lay between the germline ends. There are 13 residues in the CDR3. The CDR3 nucleotides are TGTGCCAGCAGCGGTGACAGTCAAGAGACCCAGTACTTC. Encoded protein: CASSGDSQETQYF.